The 14 T cell receptor beta chains given below trace back to one sample, sequenced in a study of T cell repertoires in cytomegalovirus infection. TCRdb reanalysed the reads using MiXCR and keeps one entry per CDR3 protein. The sample consists of some 590,000 distinct CDR3 sequences, 40% of them appearing once. Their antigen targets remain unknown. This specimen consisted of cultured PBMCs, obtained from culture after CMV antigen stimulation. The source of these receptors is a human donor in good health (CMV status not recorded). Some clones in this sample may be carry-over from other donors' samples.

The chain employs TRBV10-3 and TRBJ2-5, with D possibly being TRBD1 (6 bases). Germline V gives CDR1 ENHRY, CDR2 SYGVKD. The CDR3 consists of 16 residues. Trimming took 0 bases from V and 4 from J, leaving 15 bases between them. The CDR3 is CAISESRSLGGETQYF. The CDR3, as DNA: TGTGCCATCAGTGAGTCGCGGAGTTTAGGGGGAGAGACCCAGTACTTC.

This clonotype has a handful of counts. J is TRBJ2-7 and V is TRBV11-2; D not certain. There are 13 residues in the CDR3. Germline lookup yields CDR1 SGHAT and CDR2 FQNNGV. V was cut by 6 bases and J by 3 bases, with 12 bases left in between. The CDR3 is CASRGAHFYEQYF. DNA of the CDR3: TGTGCCAGCAGGGGTGCCCACTTCTACGAGCAGTACTTC.

The CDR3, as DNA: TGTGCCAGCAGCTTATATCCCTTGGGCAATAGCGGGGGGCTGGACGAGCAGTACTTC. Translating gives CASSLYPLGNSGGLDEQYF. The chain uses TRBV7-6 and TRBJ2-7, with TRBD2 identical over 10 bases. The germline V gene encodes CDR1 SGHVS and CDR2 FNYEAQ. The V and J ends lost 2 bases and 5 bases, in that order; junction bases with no gene match: 18. The CDR3 is 19 residues long.

The chain recombines TRBV6-2 or TRBV6-3 with TRBJ2-7, with D tentatively TRBD2 (6 bases). V was shortened by 8 bases and J by 4 bases, with 15 bases between the two germline ends. Germline V gene data show CDR1 as MNHEY and CDR2 as SVGEGT. This CDR3 contains 13 residues. The CDR3 region has the DNA TGTGCCAGCCCCTGGCGGGACGGGTACGAGCAGTACTTC. It translates to CASPWRDGYEQYF.

This clonotype was counted between two and nine times. This rearrangement joins TRBV7-6 to TRBJ2-3; 12 bases are shared with TRBD2. Germline loops: CDR1 SGHVS, CDR2 FNYEAQ. Trimming took 1 base from V and 3 from J; bases not matched to a gene: 5. There are 17 residues in the CDR3. The CDR3 DNA reads as TGTGCCAGCAGCTTAGATAGAACTAGCGGGAGGACAGATACGCAGTATTTT. Encoded protein: CASSLDRTSGRTDTQYF.

CDR3 nucleotide sequence: TGTGCCAGCAGTGTGGGGATTCCAATGAACACTGAAGCTTTCTTT. Amino acids: CASSVGIPMNTEAFF. The J gene is TRBJ1-1, the V gene TRBV2; D unclear. The CDR3 is 15 amino acids. Trimming stripped 4 bases from V and 0 bases from J, with 12 bases between. Germline values: CDR1 SNHLY, CDR2 FYNNEI.

This clonotype was counted between two and nine times. The V call is TRBV28, the J call TRBJ1-5, with D tentatively TRBD1 (6 bases). Trimming stripped 6 bases from V and 4 bases from J, with 10 bases between. From germline, CDR1 is MDHEN and CDR2 SYDVKM. The CDR3 is 13 residues long. CDR3 nucleotides: TGTGCCAGCAGGGGGGCAGGGAATCAGCCCCAGCATTTT. Protein sequence: CASRGAGNQPQHF.

This chain connects TRBV19 to TRBJ1-5, with a tentative D call TRBD1 (5 bases). The germline V gene has CDR1 LNHDA and CDR2 SQIVND (reference sequence). Trimming took off 7 bases at V and 5 bases at J, with 18 bases between the two ends. The CDR3 runs to 15 residues. The CDR3 DNA follows: TGTGCCAGTACCCTAATAGGGACCGCTGATCAGCCCCAGCATTTT. Its protein product is CASTLIGTADQPQHF.

The genes are TRBV5-4 and TRBJ1-1, with 7 nucleotides matching TRBD1. The J segment lost 1 base and the V segment lost 2 bases, leaving 8 bases of the junction unmatched. The CDR3 contains 16 residues. Germline V gene data show CDR1 as SGHNT and CDR2 as YYREEE (reference sequence). The CDR3 sequence: CASSLPSTGRNTEAFF. As DNA, the CDR3 is TGTGCCAGCAGCTTACCTTCGACAGGGAGGAACACTGAAGCTTTCTTT.

The CDR3 DNA reads as TGTGCCAGCTCCTACCAGGCTTTAGCGGGATTCACAGATACGCAGTATTTT. It encodes CASSYQALAGFTDTQYF. The rearrangement joins TRBV18 to TRBJ2-3; 8 positions agree with TRBD2. The CDR3 has 17 amino acids. Per germline, CDR1 KGHSH and CDR2 LQKENI. Germline trimming cut 6 bases from V and 2 bases from J; bases unmatched to any gene: 13.

Note on this clonotype: A much larger clone differs from this one at a single base, so this may be a read error. The chain has TRBV7-2 and TRBJ1-1; D is ambiguous. Germline V CDR1 and CDR2: SGHTA, FQGNSA. The CDR3 has 13 amino acids. The CDR3 DNA reads as TGTGCCAGCAATCCGCGACTTGAAACTGAAGCTTCCTTT. Translated, it gives CASNPRLETEASF.

This chain uses TRBV7-3 with TRBJ1-2, with unresolved D. CDR1 and CDR2 (germline): SGHTA, FQGTGA. The V and J ends lost 5 bases and 5 bases respectively, with 12 bases between them. The CDR3 runs to 13 residues. Written as DNA, the CDR3 is TGTGCCAGCAGCATGTCCCTGGGATATGGCTACACCTTC. It specifies CASSMSLGYGYTF.

The chain links TRBV11-2 to TRBJ1-2, with D hard to call. The V end lost 5 bases, the J end lost 12 bases, and 19 bases lay between the germline ends. Looked up from germline, CDR1 is SGHAT and CDR2 is FQNNGV. The length of the CDR3 is 13 residues. The CDR3 bases are TGTGCCAGCAGCCCCCCGATCCCTCAATTGAACACCTTC. It codes for CASSPPIPQLNTF.

This clonotype showed up just a few times. The rearrangement links TRBV20-1 to TRBJ2-3; D gene ambiguous. The CDR3 length is 17 residues. CDR1 is DFQATT, CDR2 SNEGSKA, per germline (reference sequence). Trimming took off 2 bases at V and 1 base at J, with 19 bases between the two ends. CDR3 in DNA: TGCAGTGCTAGACCCCACCGTTCTTGGGCCCGCACAGATACGCAGTATTTT. Protein product: CSARPHRSWARTDTQYF.